The clone carrying this T cell receptor (beta chain) was detected many times. The antigen is undetermined. The CDR3 has 12 amino acids. The V end was cut by 1 base, the J end by 7 bases, with 6 bases between. CDR1 is SGHNT, CDR2 YYREEE, per germline (reference sequence). This sample is part of a study of beta chain features in type 1 diabetes. TCRB transcripts that were expressed got sequenced, as all of the isolated RNA had been reverse transcribed. Clones were read by immunoSEQ multiplex PCR, and TCRdb kept only the in-frame ones, dropping some. This table holds over 120,000 clones, less than 15% found once. Study-wide results and caveats: Insertion counts at VDJ junctions were lower in type 1 diabetes patients, who also showed more deletions there. TCRB CDR3s from Type 1 diabetes patients were moderately but significantly shorter in all four CD4+ subsets.

Specimen: central memory CD4+ T cells from blood. V gene TRBV5-4 combines with J gene TRBJ1-5; D gene ambiguous. The TCR comes from a man between 18 and 29 years old with type 1 diabetes. CDR3 nucleotide sequence: TGTGCCAGCAGCTTGCCCGGGCAGCCCCAGCATTTT. Translated, it gives CASSLPGQPQHF.